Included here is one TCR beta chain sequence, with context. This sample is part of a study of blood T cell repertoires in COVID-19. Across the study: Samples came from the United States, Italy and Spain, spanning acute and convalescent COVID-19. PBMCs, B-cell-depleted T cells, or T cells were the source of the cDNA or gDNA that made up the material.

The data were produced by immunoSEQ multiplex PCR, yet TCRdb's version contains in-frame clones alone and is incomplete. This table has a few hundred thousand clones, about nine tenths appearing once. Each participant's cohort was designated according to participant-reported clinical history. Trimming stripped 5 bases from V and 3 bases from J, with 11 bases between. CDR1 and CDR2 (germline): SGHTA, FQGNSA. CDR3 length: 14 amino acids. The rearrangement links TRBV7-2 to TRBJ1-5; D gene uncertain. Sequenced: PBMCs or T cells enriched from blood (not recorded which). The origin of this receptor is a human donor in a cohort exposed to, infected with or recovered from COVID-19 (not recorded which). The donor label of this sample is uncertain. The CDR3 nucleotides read TGTGCCAGCAGCGCACTCGGGATCAATCAGCCCCAGCATTTT. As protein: CASSALGINQPQHF.